This T cell receptor beta chain was recovered during a study of beta chain features in type 1 diabetes. Isolated RNA was reverse transcribed in full, so expressed TCRB transcripts were sequenced. Some clones are missing from TCRdb's copy, which holds only in-frame ones; the method was immunoSEQ multiplex PCR. Of about 240,000 clones detected, approximately 13% appear once; the ten largest clones hold roughly 0.019%. Germline CDR1 is SGDLS and CDR2 is YYNGEE. The CDR3 extends over 15 amino acids. V was shortened by 0 bases and J by 8 bases, with 15 bases between the two germline ends. In the case of this clone: Its specificity is not known.

General study results and limits: In all four CD4+ subsets, TCRB CDR3 length was significantly, moderately reduced in type 1 diabetes.

Input material: naive CD4+ T cells from blood. The TCR sequence derives from a man aged 25-45 years with type 1 diabetes. The chain combines TRBV9 with TRBJ2-4, with D perhaps TRBD1 (5 bases). CDR3: CASSVAAAGLDIQYF. Written as DNA, the CDR3 is TGTGCCAGCAGCGTAGCTGCGGCAGGGCTCGACATTCAGTACTTC.